The sequence of this T cell receptor (beta chain) was determined in a study of response to subunit inactivated influenza vaccine. Study outcomes and limitations: The authors offered the suggestion that each seasonal influenza vaccination recruits few new T cells.

The CDR3 consists of 14 residues. CDR1 is SEHNR, CDR2 FQNEAQ, per germline (reference sequence). V lost 5 bases and J 2 bases, leaving 10 bases between the germline ends. This clonotype was counted a few times. Its antigen is currently unknown. TCRdb re-called the RT-PCR reads through MiXCR, storing one row per CDR3 protein. Among fewer than 750,000 distinct CDR3 sequences listed, approximately 15% were seen once. This sequence joins TRBV7-9 and TRBJ2-1; the D is unclear. This clonotype originated in a middle-aged man who received an inactivated influenza vaccine. This specimen was PBMCs from blood, taken about 13 days after vaccination. As DNA, the CDR3 is TGTGCCAGCAGCCCGTACGCCGCCTACAATGAGCAGTTCTTC. Amino acid sequence: CASSPYAAYNEQFF.